This T cell receptor (beta chain) was sequenced during a study of long-term antiretroviral therapy in people with HIV. The CDR3 covers 13 residues. V shed 4 bases and J 8 bases; nucleotides not matched to a gene: 8. The germline V gene encodes CDR1 SQVTM and CDR2 ANQGSEA. It was version v3.0 of the immunoSEQ assay that was run at survey level. Assay used: immunoSEQ multiplex PCR; TCRdb lists only in-frame clones, some missing. The profile shows fewer than 30,000 clones, over 65% of them singletons. The sequencing used unsorted PBMCs, collected 4.4 years after starting antiretroviral therapy. The rearrangement links TRBV29-1 to TRBJ2-1; TRBD2 matches at 7 bases. The source of this sequence is a man under 40 with HIV. CDR3 DNA sequence: TGCAGCGTTGGGCTAGCGGAGTCCCATGAGCAGTTCTTC. Protein: CSVGLAESHEQFF.